This T cell receptor beta chain was recorded in a study of CD8 T cells in ankylosing spondylitis. Whole-study results and caveats: Enrichment of disease-linked clones was reportedly significant in matched ankylosing spondylitis synovial fluid. There were earlier reports of some motif variants in reactive arthritis synovial fluid and blood. Characteristic of ankylosing spondylitis blood, it appeared, was a TCR beta motif comprising several highly homologous variants.

Concerning this clonotype: What it binds is not known.

The length of the CDR3 is 13 residues. Per germline, CDR1 SQVTM and CDR2 ANQGSEA. Trimming stripped 4 bases from V and 4 bases from J, with 10 bases between. TCR beta libraries were made by quantitative 5'-RACE with molecular barcodes. TCRdb re-analysed the 5' RACE reads in MiXCR, keeping a single row per CDR3 protein. Among 700,000 or so distinct CDR3 sequences, around a fifth were seen once, and the ten largest hold under 20%. The chain uses TRBV29-1 and TRBJ2-2; weak D call: TRBD2 (6 bases). The sequence came from a male donor with ankylosing spondylitis. The sample taken for sequencing was blood, either unsorted or a sorted T cell fraction (not recorded which). CDR3 bases: TGCAGCGTTGTTGGGAGGAGCACCGGGGAGCTGTTTTTT. Translated: CSVVGRSTGELFF.